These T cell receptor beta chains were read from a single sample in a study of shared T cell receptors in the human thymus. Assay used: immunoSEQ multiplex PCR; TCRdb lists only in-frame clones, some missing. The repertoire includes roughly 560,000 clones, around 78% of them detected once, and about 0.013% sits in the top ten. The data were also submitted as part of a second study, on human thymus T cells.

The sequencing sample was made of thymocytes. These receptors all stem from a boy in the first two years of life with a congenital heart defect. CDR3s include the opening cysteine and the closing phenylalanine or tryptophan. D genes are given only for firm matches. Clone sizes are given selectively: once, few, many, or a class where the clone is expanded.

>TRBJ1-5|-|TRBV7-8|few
TGTGCCAGCAGCTTAGCGTTCTGGGGCGGAGGGGTGGATCAGCCCCAGCATTTT
CASSLAFWGGGVDQPQHF
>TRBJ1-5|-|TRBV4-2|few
TGTGCCAGCAGCCAAGCGCTAGGGGTCTATAGCAATCAGCCCCAGCATTTT
CASSQALGVYSNQPQHF
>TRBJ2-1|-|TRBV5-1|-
TGCGCCAGCAGCTTGGCCAAGCGAACCTACAATGAGCAGTTCTTC
CASSLAKRTYNEQFF
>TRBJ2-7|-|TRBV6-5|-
TGTGCCAGCAGTTACTCGGCAGAGGAATGGGAGCAGTACTTC
CASSYSAEEWEQYF
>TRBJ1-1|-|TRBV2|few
TGTGCCAGCAGTGAAGTCGAGAGACAGAATGAAGCTTTCTTT
CASSEVERQNEAFF
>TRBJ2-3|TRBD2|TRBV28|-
TGTGCCAGCAGCCAAGGGCGGGGGGGGCACACAGATACGCAGTATTTT
CASSQGRGGHTDTQYF
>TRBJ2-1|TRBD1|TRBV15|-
TGTGCCACCAGCAGGGGACAGGGATCCTACAATGAGCAGTTCTTC
CATSRGQGSYNEQFF
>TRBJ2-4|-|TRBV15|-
TGTGCCACCAGCAGAGAGGGCAGGATAGCCAAAAACATTCAGTACTTC
CATSREGRIAKNIQYF
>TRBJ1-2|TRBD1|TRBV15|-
TGTGCCACCAGCAGAGGGACAGGGGGCGCCCCTAACTATGGCTACACCTTC
CATSRGTGGAPNYGYTF
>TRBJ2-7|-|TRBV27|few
TGTGCCAGCAGTTTATCTGGACATGGTTCCTACGAGCAGTACTTC
CASSLSGHGSYEQYF
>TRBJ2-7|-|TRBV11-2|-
TGTGCCAGCAGCTTTCCCGAGGACTCCTACGAGCAGTACTTC
CASSFPEDSYEQYF
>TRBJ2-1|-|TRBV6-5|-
TGTGCCAGCAGTTACCGGGGCAATGAGCAGTTCTTC
CASSYRGNEQFF
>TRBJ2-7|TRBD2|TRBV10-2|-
TGCGCCAGCAGAGGACTAGCGGGAGGGCCTCGGGTCGAGCAGTACTTC
CASRGLAGGPRVEQYF
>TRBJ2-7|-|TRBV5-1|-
TGCGCCAGCAGCTTGGGGAGGGCGGCTTCCTACGAGCAGTACTTC
CASSLGRAASYEQYF
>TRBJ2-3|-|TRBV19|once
TGTGCCAGTAGTACAGGTAGGGGGACAGATACGCAGTATTTT
CASSTGRGTDTQYF
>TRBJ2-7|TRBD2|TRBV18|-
TGTGCCAGCTCGTCTCTTGGTAGCGGGAGGCTTTCCTACGAGCAGTACTTC
CASSSLGSGRLSYEQYF
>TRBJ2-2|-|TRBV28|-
TGTGCCAGCAGTTCCGCGGAGGACACCGGGGAGCTGTTTTTT
CASSSAEDTGELFF
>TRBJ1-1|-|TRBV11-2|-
TGTGCCAGCAGAGGAGGGCGCCCGGACACTGAAGCTTTCTTT
CASRGGRPDTEAFF
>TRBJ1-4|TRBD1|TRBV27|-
TGTGCCAGCAGTGGGGGGGACAGGCCTAAAACAACTAATGAAAAACTGTTTTTT
CASSGGDRPKTTNEKLFF
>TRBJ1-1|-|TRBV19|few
TGTGCCATCAACACCGGGGGGGGCGCTTTCTTT
CAINTGGGAFF
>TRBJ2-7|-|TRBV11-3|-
TGTGCCAGCAGCTTAGACCCGGACTACCATAGCTACGAGCAGTACTTC
CASSLDPDYHSYEQYF
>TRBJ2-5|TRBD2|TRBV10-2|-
TGCGCCAGCAAGACTAGCGGGACGGTCCTCCGAGAGACCCAGTACTTC
CASKTSGTVLRETQYF
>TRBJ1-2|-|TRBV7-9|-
TGTACTGACGGGACCCCCGTCACAGGGTACTATGGCTACACCTTC
CTDGTPVTGYYGYTF
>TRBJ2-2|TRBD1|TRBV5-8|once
TGTGCCAGCTTAAATGACAGGGAGTCCGGGGAGCTGTTTTTT
CASLNDRESGELFF
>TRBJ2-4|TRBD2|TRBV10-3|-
TGTGCCATCAGTGATACTAAGCGGGATGGTAACATTCAGTACTTC
CAISDTKRDGNIQYF
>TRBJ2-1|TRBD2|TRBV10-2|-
TGCGCCAGCAAAGGGCTAGCGGGAGATCTTGCTTTACATGAGCAGTTCTTC
CASKGLAGDLALHEQFF
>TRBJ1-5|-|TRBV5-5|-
TGTGCCAGCAGCTTGGTTCTAGGGGCGGGAGGAAATCAGCCCCAGCATTTT
CASSLVLGAGGNQPQHF
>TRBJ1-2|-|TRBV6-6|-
TGTGCCAGCACTAGTCCTAGCAGGGGTGACAATGGCTACACCTTC
CASTSPSRGDNGYTF
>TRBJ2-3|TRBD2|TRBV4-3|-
TGCGCCAGCAGCCAATTGGCTCAGCGGGAGCGGGGAGATACGCAGTATTTT
CASSQLAQRERGDTQYF
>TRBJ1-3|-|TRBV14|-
TGTGCCAGCAGCCAGTCACAGGGAAACACCATATATTTT
CASSQSQGNTIYF
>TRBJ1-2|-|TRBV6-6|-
TGTGCCGTCCGGGAGTCGGAGATTGGCTACACCTTC
CAVRESEIGYTF
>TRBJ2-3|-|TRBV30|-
TGTGCCTGGATGCACAACACAGATACGCAGTATTTT
CAWMHNTDTQYF
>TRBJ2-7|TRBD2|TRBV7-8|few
TGTGCACCGGGACTAGGAAACAAAGGGCAGTACTTC
CAPGLGNKGQYF
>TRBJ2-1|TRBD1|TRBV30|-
TGTGCCTGGAGTCCGATAGGGACAGGATACAATGAGCAGTTCTTC
CAWSPIGTGYNEQFF
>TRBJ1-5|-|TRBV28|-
TGTGCCAGCAGTTTTCATGATGCTAGGCAGCCCCAGCATTTT
CASSFHDARQPQHF
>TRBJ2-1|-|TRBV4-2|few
TGTGCCAGCAGCCAGGCCCCCGGGACTCCATCCTACAATGAGCAGTTCTTC
CASSQAPGTPSYNEQFF
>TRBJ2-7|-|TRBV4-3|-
TGCGCCAGCAGCCAAGATCACCAGCGTGTTTTGTACGAGCAGTACTTC
CASSQDHQRVLYEQYF
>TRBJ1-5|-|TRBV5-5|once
TGTGCCAGCAGCCCCCATCCGGCAGGGGAATATAGCAATCAGCCCCAGCATTTT
CASSPHPAGEYSNQPQHF
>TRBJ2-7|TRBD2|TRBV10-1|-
TGCGCCAGCAGCCCGACTAGCGGGAGGAACGAGCAGTACTTC
CASSPTSGRNEQYF